The 23 T cell receptor beta chains given below trace back to one sample, sequenced in a study of cytomegalovirus exposure and HLA in healthy donors. Primers: 60 Vbeta forward and 13 Jbeta reverse. Libraries were prepared by immunoSEQ multiplex PCR; TCRdb keeps only in-frame clonotypes and omits some of them. This sample has around 85,000 clones, with 70% to 80% found just once. The specimen sequenced was PBMCs. The receptors here all came from a woman aged 45-65 years in good health and CMV-seropositive.

The rearrangement links TRBV7-8 to TRBJ1-1; tentatively, D is TRBD1 (6 bases). This CDR3 spans 15 amino acids. Looked up from germline, CDR1 is SGHVS and CDR2 is FQNEAQ. Trimming took off 3 bases at V and 1 base at J, with 12 bases between the two ends. CDR3 residues: CASSFTGIRNTEAFF. As DNA, the CDR3 is TGTGCCAGCAGCTTTACAGGGATTAGGAACACTGAAGCTTTCTTT.

This chain uses TRBV6-5 with TRBJ2-3; the match to TRBD2 covers 12 bases. The CDR3 consists of 16 residues. Per germline, CDR1 MNHEY and CDR2 SVGAGI. After removal of 4 bases from V and 0 bases from J, the junction contained 2 bases not matched to a gene. This chain's CDR3 is CASSSLAGGSTDTQYF. The CDR3 DNA is TGTGCCAGCAGTTCTCTAGCGGGAGGGAGCACAGATACGCAGTATTTT.

This clone was observed a few times. This rearrangement joins TRBV6-6 to TRBJ2-3; TRBD2 agrees at 8 bases. The CDR3 loop spans 14 amino acids. The trim removed 2 bases at V and 6 bases at J, leaving 4 bases unmatched. The germline gives CDR1 MNHNY, CDR2 SVGAGI (reference sequence). The CDR3 DNA follows: TGTGCCAGCAGTTACCCAGGACTAGCTGATACGCAGTATTTT. Translation: CASSYPGLADTQYF.

The rearrangement joins TRBV5-6 to TRBJ1-2, with 8 bases aligning to TRBD1. CDR3 length: 14 amino acids. Trimming took 7 bases from V and 4 from J; bases not matched to a gene: 9. Germline V gene data show CDR1 as SGHDT and CDR2 as YYEEEE. In DNA form, the CDR3 reads TGTGCCAGCCACTTGACGGACAGGGTCTATGGCTACACCTTC. Translated, it gives CASHLTDRVYGYTF.

The chain employs TRBV7-9 and TRBJ2-7, with a weak D call TRBD1 (7 bases). V was shortened by 1 base and J by 6 bases, with 16 bases between the two germline ends. Germline-derived CDR1 and CDR2 are SEHNR and FQNEAQ (reference sequence). The CDR3 totals 15 residues. Here the CDR3 DNA reads TGTGCCAGCAGCTTAGGGGAAGGAGGGGGCTCCGAGCAGTACTTC. Translation: CASSLGEGGGSEQYF.

The chain couples TRBV19 to TRBJ2-1; TRBD2 matches at 12 bases. With V trimmed by 5 bases and J by 6 bases, 8 bases remained unmatched. This CDR3 has 16 amino acids. The germline V gene encodes CDR1 LNHDA and CDR2 SQIVND (reference sequence). CDR3 DNA: TGTGCCAGTAGTCCCGTACTAGCGGGGGGAGGCAATGAGCAGTTCTTC. Translation gives CASSPVLAGGGNEQFF.

The chain employs TRBV11-3 and TRBJ1-1; weak D call: TRBD1 (5 bases). V lost 0 bases and J lost 8, with 10 bases in between. This CDR3 has 13 residues. Germline V lookup: CDR1 SGHNT, CDR2 YENEEA. CDR3 DNA sequence: TGTGCCAGCAGCTTAGATCAAAGGACAGAAGCTTTCTTT. Protein product: CASSLDQRTEAFF. Complete variable domain (other parts from reference TRBV11-3 and TRBJ1-1): EAGVVQSPRYKIIEKKQPVAFWCNPISGHNTLYWYLQNLGQGPELLIRYENEEAVDDSQLPKDRFSAERLKGVDSTLKIQPAELGDSAVYLCASSLDQRTEAFFGQGTRLTVV.

This clone showed up just a few times. V usage is TRBV29-1 and J usage is TRBJ2-1; TRBD1 matches at 8 bases. V shed 5 bases and J 4 bases; nucleotides not matched to a gene: 1. Looked up from germline, CDR1 is SQVTM and CDR2 is ANQGSEA. CDR3 length: 12 amino acids. For the CDR3, the DNA is TGCAGCGTTAGACAGGGGTACAATGAGCAGTTCTTC. Translating gives CSVRQGYNEQFF.

This clone was found a few times. The sample has other DNA sequences that encode this CDR3 too. The CDR3 is CASSLGQGSYEQYV. For the CDR3, the DNA is TGTGCCAGCAGCTTGGGACAGGGATCCTACGAGCAGTACGTC. The V call is TRBV5-6, the J call TRBJ2-7; 7 bases agree with TRBD1. The CDR3 consists of 14 residues. Germline V CDR1 and CDR2: SGHDT, YYEEEE. J was trimmed by 1 base and V by 0 bases; bases with no gene match: 1.

This clone was found a few times. V and J are TRBV11-3 and TRBJ2-1, with TRBD1 matching over 11 bases. Per germline, CDR1 SGHNT and CDR2 YENEEA. Germline trimming cut 4 bases from V and 5 bases from J; bases unmatched to any gene: 7. The CDR3 covers 16 residues. Written as DNA, the CDR3 is TGTGCCAGCAGCTCGAGTGGGACAGGGGGAAACAATGAGCAGTTCTTC. As protein: CASSSSGTGGNNEQFF.

The rearrangement links TRBV6-1 to TRBJ1-2; maybe TRBD1 (5 bases). Germline loops: CDR1 MNHNS, CDR2 SASEGT. This CDR3 is 11 amino acids long. Trimming stripped 6 bases from V and 6 bases from J, with 8 bases between. Written as DNA, the CDR3 is TGTGCCAGCAGGCTAGGGGATGGCTACACCTTC. Amino acids: CASRLGDGYTF.

The V call is TRBV30, the J call TRBJ1-2, with 9 positions matching TRBD1. Per the germline V gene, CDR1 is GTSNPN and CDR2 is SVGIG (reference sequence). The V and J ends lost 4 bases and 6 bases, in that order; junction bases with no gene match: 9. The CDR3 runs to 14 residues. The CDR3 here is CAWIWLTGGDGYTF. CDR3 nucleotides: TGTGCCTGGATATGGCTCACAGGGGGCGATGGCTACACCTTC.

The V and J genes are TRBV27 and TRBJ1-2; 7 positions agree with TRBD1. The CDR3 has 14 residues. The germline CDR1 and CDR2 sequences are MNHEY and SMNVEV (reference sequence). Unmatched junction bases numbered 4, after V lost 4 bases and J lost 2 bases. The CDR3 nucleotides read TGTGCCAGCAGTTCGGGGACAGCGAACTATGGCTACACCTTC. This encodes CASSSGTANYGYTF.

This clone showed up just a few times. The rearrangement links TRBV5-6 to TRBJ1-6; D is perhaps TRBD1 (5 bases). The germline V and J ends were trimmed by 2 bases and 10 bases, with 13 bases remaining between them. Germline lookup yields CDR1 SGHDT and CDR2 YYEEEE. The CDR3 loop spans 14 amino acids. The CDR3 spells CASSLKQGRSPLHF. The DNA for the CDR3 is TGTGCCAGCAGCTTAAAGCAGGGTAGATCACCCCTCCACTTT.

This chain joins TRBV9 and TRBJ2-7, with 10 bases fitting TRBD2. Germline CDR1 SGDLS, CDR2 YYNGEE. The CDR3 covers 15 residues. Trimming cost V 3 bases and J 7 bases; bases outside gene matches: 10. For the CDR3, the DNA is TGTGCCAGCAGCGAAGGGGCTAGCGGGAGTTATGAGCAGTACGTC. This translates into CASSEGASGSYEQYV.

This chain uses TRBV4-1 with TRBJ2-3, with 12 bases aligning to TRBD1. The V segment lost 6 bases and the J segment 2 bases; nucleotides outside the gene matches: 6. This CDR3 comprises 16 residues. The germline CDR1 and CDR2 sequences are MGHRA and YSYEKL. Here the CDR3 DNA reads TGCGCCAGCAGGTTATCGGGACAGGGGGCCACAGATACGCAGTATTTT. It encodes CASRLSGQGATDTQYF.

The chain uses TRBV20-1 and TRBJ2-1, with D hard to call. Germline V gene lookup returns CDR1 DFQATT and CDR2 SNEGSKA (reference sequence). V shed 1 base and J shed 9 bases, with 7 bases lying between them. This CDR3 comprises 11 residues. The CDR3 region has the DNA TGCAGTGCTAGAGTACTCGCTGAGCAGTTCTTC. Its protein is CSARVLAEQFF.

This chain links TRBV2 with TRBJ2-1; TRBD1 matches at 9 bases. The trim removed 6 bases at V and 12 bases at J, leaving 12 bases unmatched. The germline gives CDR1 SNHLY, CDR2 FYNNEI. The CDR3 has 14 residues. The CDR3 reads CASREQGASYWQFF. As DNA, the CDR3 is TGTGCCAGCAGAGAACAGGGGGCGAGTTATTGGCAGTTCTTC.

This clone was observed a few times. This CDR3 is CALGGRVSYNEQFF. CDR3 DNA sequence: TGTGCCCTCGGAGGGCGGGTCTCCTACAATGAGCAGTTCTTC. The V gene is TRBV2, the J gene TRBJ2-1; a weak D match, TRBD2 (6 bases). V shed 11 bases and J shed 0 bases, with 14 bases lying between them. The germline V gene encodes CDR1 SNHLY and CDR2 FYNNEI. The CDR3 spans 14 residues.

This clone has just a few counts. The CDR3 carries no conserved terminal phenylalanine or tryptophan, so it likely arises from a read error. Because the CDR3's place on the DNA is in doubt, the DNA is left out and the CDR3 is given as listed by TCRdb. The chain couples TRBV6-1 to TRBJ1-6; the table's TRBD1 call for D was not verified on the DNA. The CDR3 extends over 13 residues, inclusive of both ends. Germline V CDR1 and CDR2: MNHNS, SASEGT. The CDR3 sequence: CASSDHLTGFDGV.

The gene calls are TRBV10-3 and TRBJ1-2, with 7 bases identical to TRBD1. CDR1 and CDR2 (germline): ENHRY, SYGVKD. The V gene end was trimmed by 5 bases and the J gene end by 5 bases; junction bases not matched to a gene: 5. CDR3 length equals 13 residues. CDR3 in amino acids: CAISRGQPYGYTF. CDR3 DNA: TGTGCCATCAGTAGGGGGCAGCCTTATGGCTACACCTTC.

The chain carries TRBV11-3 and TRBJ2-5; D is perhaps TRBD1 (6 bases). The CDR3 spans 14 residues. The germline V gene has CDR1 SGHNT and CDR2 YENEEA. The V gene lost 5 bases and the J gene lost 2 bases, with 12 bases spanning the gap. The CDR3 nucleotides are TGTGCCAGCAGCCCCCGTGACAGGCAAGAGACCCAGTACTTC. It encodes CASSPRDRQETQYF.

This rearrangement joins TRBV7-6 to TRBJ2-5; 9 positions agree with TRBD2. The CDR3 loop spans 16 amino acids. J gave up 4 bases and V 5 bases, and 11 bases lay outside the gene matches. Germline V lookup: CDR1 SGHVS, CDR2 FNYEAQ. DNA of the CDR3: TGTGCCAGCAGCCGGGGACTAGCCGTAACCCGAGAGACCCAGTACTTC. This codes for CASSRGLAVTRETQYF.